The present T cell receptor (beta chain) was sequenced within a study of identical twins. This clonotype was observed a handful of times. Its antigen is unknown. TCRdb reprocessed the 5' RACE reads with MiXCR, giving one entry per CDR3 protein. The top ten hold approximately 0.98% of the sample, which has 450,000 or so distinct CDR3 sequences, 14% seen once. General study findings and limits: Insertions ran lower in abundant cord blood beta clonotypes, though not in memory repertoires. Excess low generation probability was seen in twin-shared out-of-frame alpha sequences. Its conclusions, products of cross-sectional statistical analysis, did not come from following the same donors. Diverse VJ usage suggested most zero-insertion clonotypes were not invariant T cells.

This CDR3 spans 18 amino acids. Germline assignment: CDR1 MDHEN and CDR2 SYDVKM. V dropped 3 bases and J dropped 4; count of bases not matched to a gene: 7. These data were likewise used in another study, on yellow fever vaccine responses in identical twins.

The specimen was CD4+ T cells sorted from blood. The J gene is TRBJ2-2, the V gene TRBV28; 14 bases match TRBD2. The receptor's source is a woman between 18 and 30 years old in good health. As DNA, the CDR3 is TGTGCCAGCAGTTTGTGGACTAGCGGGGGGACCGTCACCGGGGAGCTGTTTTTT. Protein: CASSLWTSGGTVTGELFF.